This paragraph covers one TCR beta chain sequence. Its antigen is not identified. Looked up from germline, CDR1 is MDHEN and CDR2 is SYDVKM. Trimming shortened V by 2 bases and J by 5 bases, and 9 bases separated the two germline ends. The CDR3 extends over 13 amino acids. Two oligonucleotides, mixed equimolar, formed the beta constant-region primer covering TRBC1 and TRBC2. Four rounds of PCR amplified the ligated cDNA using nested alpha and beta constant-region primers plus SP2. In TCRdb, the UMI-ligation and nested PCR reads were re-called with MiXCR into one record per CDR3 protein. The table includes about 140,000 distinct CDR3 sequences, approximately 20% detected once. This sample is drawn from a study of naive and memory T cell subsets. Whole-study results and caveats: TCR counts from RNA may reflect activation-linked expression changes. Naive repertoires, especially CD8, held a few larger clonotypes, possibly memory cells re-expressing CD45RA. In CD4 and CD8 cells, diversity dropped from naive through EMRA.

The chain uses TRBV28 and TRBJ1-1; D is ambiguous. The sequence derives from a human donor in good health. Source material: naive CD8+ T cells from blood. CDR3 nucleotide sequence: TGTGCCAGCAGTTTAGTGGGGTGGACTGAAGCTTTCTTT. Its protein product is CASSLVGWTEAFF.